What follows is one T cell receptor beta chain and its context. This CDR3 region has 16 residues. The V and J ends lost 4 bases and 0 bases respectively, with 15 bases between them. Germline CDR1 and CDR2: SGHRS and YFSETQ. This record comes from a study of technical replicates of blood from a handful of donors. The protocol was immunoSEQ multiplex PCR, while the TCRdb copy is restricted to in-frame clones and leaves out a portion. The sample includes around 76,000 clones, roughly 91% seen only once; the top ten take less than 0.3%. The sequence derives from a human donor in good health. The chain employs TRBV5-1 and TRBJ2-3, with D tentatively TRBD2 (5 bases). The material sequenced was T cells isolated from PBMCs. CDR3 region: CASSLGAGPSTDTQYF. In nucleotides, the CDR3 is TGCGCCAGCAGCCTGGGTGCGGGCCCAAGCACAGATACGCAGTATTTT.